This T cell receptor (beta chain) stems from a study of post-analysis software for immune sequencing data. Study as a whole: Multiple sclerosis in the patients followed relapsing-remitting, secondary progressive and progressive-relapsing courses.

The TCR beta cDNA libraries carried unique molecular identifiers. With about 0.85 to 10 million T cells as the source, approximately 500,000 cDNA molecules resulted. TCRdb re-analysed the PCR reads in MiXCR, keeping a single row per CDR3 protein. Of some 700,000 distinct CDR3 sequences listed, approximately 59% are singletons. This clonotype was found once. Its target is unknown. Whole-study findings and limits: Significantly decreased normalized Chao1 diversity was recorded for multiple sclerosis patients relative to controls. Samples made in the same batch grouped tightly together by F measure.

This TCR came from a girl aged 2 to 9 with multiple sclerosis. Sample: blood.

CDR3 nucleotide sequence: TGCAGCGTTGGGGGACAGATTTACGAGCAGTACTTC. The encoded protein is CSVGGQIYEQYF. The chain is built from TRBV29-1 and TRBJ2-4, with TRBD1 identical over 7 bases. The J call may be in error: the DNA end matches TRBJ2-7 better. This CDR3 is built from 12 residues. Germline loops: CDR1 SQVTM, CDR2 ANQGSEA.